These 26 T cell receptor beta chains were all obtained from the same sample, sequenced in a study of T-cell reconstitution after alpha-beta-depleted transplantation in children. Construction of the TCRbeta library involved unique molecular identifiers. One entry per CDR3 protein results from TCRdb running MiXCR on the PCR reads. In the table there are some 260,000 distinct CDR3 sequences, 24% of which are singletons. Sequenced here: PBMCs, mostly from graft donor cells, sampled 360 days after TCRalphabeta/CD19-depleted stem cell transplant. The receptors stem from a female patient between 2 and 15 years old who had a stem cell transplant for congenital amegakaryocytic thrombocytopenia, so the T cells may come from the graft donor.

The CDR3 bases are TGCGCCAGCAGCTTCCCCCTGAGGGGGAGGGCCAGTAATGAGCAGTTCTTC. As protein: CASSFPLRGRASNEQFF. The chain carries TRBV5-1 and TRBJ2-1; D might be TRBD2 (7 bases). CDR1 and CDR2 from the germline V gene are SGHRS and YFSETQ. The length of the CDR3 is 17 residues. The V end was cut by 2 bases, the J end by 7 bases, with 22 bases between.

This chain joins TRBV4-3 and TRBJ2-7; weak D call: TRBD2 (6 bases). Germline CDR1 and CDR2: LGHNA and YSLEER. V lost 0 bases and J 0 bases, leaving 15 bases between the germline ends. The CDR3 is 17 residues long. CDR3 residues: CASSQDHPGLTSYEQYF. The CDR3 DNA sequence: TGCGCCAGCAGCCAAGATCACCCGGGACTGACCTCCTACGAGCAGTACTTC.

The CDR3, as DNA: TGTGCCATCAGTGAGACATACCTTCAGGGGACTCTACTTAGTGAGCAGTTCTTC. It yields the protein CAISETYLQGTLLSEQFF. The gene calls are TRBV10-3 and TRBJ2-1; either TRBD1 or TRBD2 may supply D (6 bases each). The CDR3 contains 18 residues. V dropped 2 bases and J dropped 9 bases, with 26 bases sitting between them. The V gene's germline CDR1 is ENHRY and CDR2 SYGVKD.

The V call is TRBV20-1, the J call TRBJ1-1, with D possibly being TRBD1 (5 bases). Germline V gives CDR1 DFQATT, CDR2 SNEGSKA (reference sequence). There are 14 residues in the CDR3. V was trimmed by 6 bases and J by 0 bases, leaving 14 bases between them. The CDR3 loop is CSAPRGYMNTEAFF. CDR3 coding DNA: TGCAGTGCCCCAAGGGGCTACATGAACACTGAAGCTTTCTTT.

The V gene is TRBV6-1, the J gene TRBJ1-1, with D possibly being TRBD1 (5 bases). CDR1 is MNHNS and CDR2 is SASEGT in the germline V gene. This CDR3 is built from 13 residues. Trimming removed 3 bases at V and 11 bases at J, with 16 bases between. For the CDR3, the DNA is TGTGCCAGCAGTGAGTCCAGGACAAGCCGCGCTTTCTTT. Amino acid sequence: CASSESRTSRAFF.

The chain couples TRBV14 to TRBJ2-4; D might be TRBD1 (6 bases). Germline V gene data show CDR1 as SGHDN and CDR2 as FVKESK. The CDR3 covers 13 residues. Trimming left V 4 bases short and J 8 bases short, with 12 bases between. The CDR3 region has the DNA TGTGCCAGCAGCCCACAGGGATGGCACATTCAGTACTTC. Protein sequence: CASSPQGWHIQYF.

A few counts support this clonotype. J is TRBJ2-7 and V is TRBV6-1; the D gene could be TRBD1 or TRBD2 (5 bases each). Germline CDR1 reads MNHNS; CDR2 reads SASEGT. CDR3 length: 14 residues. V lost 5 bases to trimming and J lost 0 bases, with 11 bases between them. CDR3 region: CASSLGRTSYEQYF. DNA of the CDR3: TGTGCCAGCAGTTTGGGACGGACCTCCTACGAGCAGTACTTC.

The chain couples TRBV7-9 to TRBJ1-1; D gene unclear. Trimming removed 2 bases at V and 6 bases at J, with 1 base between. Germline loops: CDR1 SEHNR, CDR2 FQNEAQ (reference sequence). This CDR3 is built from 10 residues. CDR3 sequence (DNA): TGTGCCAGCAGCTTATCTGAAGCTTTCTTT. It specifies CASSLSEAFF.

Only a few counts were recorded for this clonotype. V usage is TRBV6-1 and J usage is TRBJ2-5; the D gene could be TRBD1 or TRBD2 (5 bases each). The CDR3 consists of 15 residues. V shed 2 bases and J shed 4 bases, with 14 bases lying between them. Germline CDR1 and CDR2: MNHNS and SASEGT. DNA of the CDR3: TGTGCCAGCAGTGAACTCGGGACGAAGGGAGAGACCCAGTACTTC. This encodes CASSELGTKGETQYF.

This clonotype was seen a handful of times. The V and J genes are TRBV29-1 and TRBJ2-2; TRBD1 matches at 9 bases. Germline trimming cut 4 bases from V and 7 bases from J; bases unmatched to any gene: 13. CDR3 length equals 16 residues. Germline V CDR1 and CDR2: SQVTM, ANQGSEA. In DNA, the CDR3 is TGCAGCGTTGGGACAGGGGTCGGGGGACTTGGCGGGGAGCTGTTTTTT. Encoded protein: CSVGTGVGGLGGELFF.

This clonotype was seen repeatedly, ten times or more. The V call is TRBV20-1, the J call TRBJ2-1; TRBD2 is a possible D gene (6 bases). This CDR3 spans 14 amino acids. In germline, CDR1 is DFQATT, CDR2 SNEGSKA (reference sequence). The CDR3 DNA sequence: TGCAGGCCGGGAGAGCGGGTTTCCTACAATGAGCAGTTCTTC. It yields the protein CRPGERVSYNEQFF.

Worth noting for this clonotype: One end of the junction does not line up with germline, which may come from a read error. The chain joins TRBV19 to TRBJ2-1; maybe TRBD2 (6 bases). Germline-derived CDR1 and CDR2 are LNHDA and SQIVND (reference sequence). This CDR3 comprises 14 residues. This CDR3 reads CASREAPLYNEQFF. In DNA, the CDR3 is TGTGCAAGTAGGGAGGCCCCCCTCTACAATGAGCAGTTCTTC.

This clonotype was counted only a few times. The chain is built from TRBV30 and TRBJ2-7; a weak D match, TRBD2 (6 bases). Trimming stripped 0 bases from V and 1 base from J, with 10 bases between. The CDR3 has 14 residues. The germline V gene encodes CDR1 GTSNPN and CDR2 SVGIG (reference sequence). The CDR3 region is CAWSVRRASYEQYF. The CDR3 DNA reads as TGTGCCTGGAGTGTGAGGAGGGCGTCCTACGAGCAGTACTTC.

The chain's CDR3 is CASSFYMNSVYEQYF. The CDR3 DNA sequence: TGTGCCAGCAGCTTTTACATGAACAGCGTCTACGAGCAGTACTTC. The chain carries TRBV7-2 and TRBJ2-7, with D unresolved. Per germline, CDR1 SGHTA and CDR2 FQGNSA. The CDR3 spans 15 residues. V was cut by 3 bases and J by 3 bases, with 15 bases left in between.

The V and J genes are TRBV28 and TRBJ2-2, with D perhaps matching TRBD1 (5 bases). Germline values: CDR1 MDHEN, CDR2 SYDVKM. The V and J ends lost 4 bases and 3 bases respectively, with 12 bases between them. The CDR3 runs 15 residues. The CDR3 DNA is TGTGCCAGCAGTTCGGACATACCCTACACCGGGGAGCTGTTTTTT. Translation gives CASSSDIPYTGELFF.

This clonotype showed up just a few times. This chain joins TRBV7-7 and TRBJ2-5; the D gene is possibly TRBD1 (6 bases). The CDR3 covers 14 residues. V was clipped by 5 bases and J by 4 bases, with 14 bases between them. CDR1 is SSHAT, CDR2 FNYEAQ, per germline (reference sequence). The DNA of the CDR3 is TGTGCCAGCAGCAAAGATACAGGGTTAGAGACCCAGTACTTC. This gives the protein CASSKDTGLETQYF.

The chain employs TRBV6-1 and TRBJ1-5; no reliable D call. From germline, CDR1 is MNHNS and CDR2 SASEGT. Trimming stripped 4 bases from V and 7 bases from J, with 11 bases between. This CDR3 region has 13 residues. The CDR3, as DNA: TGTGCCAGCAGTGTAAGGTCGATCCAGCCCCAGCATTTT. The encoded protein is CASSVRSIQPQHF.

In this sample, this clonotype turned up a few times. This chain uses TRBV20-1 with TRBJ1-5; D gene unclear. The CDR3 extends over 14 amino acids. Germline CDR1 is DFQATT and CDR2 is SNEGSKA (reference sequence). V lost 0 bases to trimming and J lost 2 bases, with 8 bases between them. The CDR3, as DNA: TGCAGTGCTAGAGAGGGAGCGGGCAATCAGCCCCAGCATTTT. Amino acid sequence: CSAREGAGNQPQHF.

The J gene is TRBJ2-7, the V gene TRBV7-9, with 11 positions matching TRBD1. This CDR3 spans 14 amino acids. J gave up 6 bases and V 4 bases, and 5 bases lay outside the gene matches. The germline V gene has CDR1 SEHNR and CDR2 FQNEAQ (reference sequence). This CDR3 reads CASSSRTGGAEQYF. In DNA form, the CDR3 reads TGTGCCAGCAGCTCCAGGACAGGGGGCGCCGAGCAGTACTTC.

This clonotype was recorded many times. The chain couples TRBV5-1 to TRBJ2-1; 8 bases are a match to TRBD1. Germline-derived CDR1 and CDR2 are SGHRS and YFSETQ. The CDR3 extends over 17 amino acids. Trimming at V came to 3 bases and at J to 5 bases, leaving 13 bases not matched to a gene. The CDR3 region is CASSYPLTGVFDNEQFF. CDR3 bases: TGCGCCAGCAGCTACCCCCTGACAGGGGTTTTCGACAATGAGCAGTTCTTC.

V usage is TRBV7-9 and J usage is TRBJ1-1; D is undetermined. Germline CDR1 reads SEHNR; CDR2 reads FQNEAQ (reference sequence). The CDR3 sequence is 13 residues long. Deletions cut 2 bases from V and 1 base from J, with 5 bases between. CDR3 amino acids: CASSLQENTEAFF. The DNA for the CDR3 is TGTGCCAGCAGCTTACAGGAGAACACTGAAGCTTTCTTT.

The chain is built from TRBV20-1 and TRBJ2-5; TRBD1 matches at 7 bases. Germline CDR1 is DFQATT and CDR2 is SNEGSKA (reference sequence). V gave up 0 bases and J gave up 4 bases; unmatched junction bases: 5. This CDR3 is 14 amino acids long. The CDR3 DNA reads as TGCAGTGCTAGAGACGACAGGGCGGGAGAGACCCAGTACTTC. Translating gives CSARDDRAGETQYF.

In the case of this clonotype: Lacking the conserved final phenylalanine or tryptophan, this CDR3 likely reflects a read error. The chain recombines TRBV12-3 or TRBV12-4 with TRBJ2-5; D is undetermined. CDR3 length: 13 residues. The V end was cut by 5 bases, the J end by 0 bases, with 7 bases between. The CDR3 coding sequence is TGTGCCAGCAGTCATACACACCAAGAGACCCAGTACTTA. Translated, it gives CASSHTHQETQYL.

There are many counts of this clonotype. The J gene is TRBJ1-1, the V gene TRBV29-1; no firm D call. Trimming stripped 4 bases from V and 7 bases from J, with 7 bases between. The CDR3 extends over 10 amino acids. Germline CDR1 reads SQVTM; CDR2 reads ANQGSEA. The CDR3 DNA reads TGCAGCGTTGTAGGGATTGAAGCTTTCTTT. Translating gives CSVVGIEAFF.

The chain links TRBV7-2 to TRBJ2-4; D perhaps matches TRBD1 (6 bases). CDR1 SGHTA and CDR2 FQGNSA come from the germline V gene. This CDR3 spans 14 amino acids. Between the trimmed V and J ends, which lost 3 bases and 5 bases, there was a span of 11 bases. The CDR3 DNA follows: TGTGCCAGCAGCTTTACAGGGTACGAAAACATTCAGTACTTC. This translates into CASSFTGYENIQYF. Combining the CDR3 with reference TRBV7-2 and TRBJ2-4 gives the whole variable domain GAGVSQSPSNKVTEKGKDVELRCDPISGHTALYWYRQSLGQGLEFLIYFQGNSAPDKSGLPSDRFSAERTGGSVSTLTIQRTQQEDSAVYLCASSFTGYENIQYFGAGTRLSVL.

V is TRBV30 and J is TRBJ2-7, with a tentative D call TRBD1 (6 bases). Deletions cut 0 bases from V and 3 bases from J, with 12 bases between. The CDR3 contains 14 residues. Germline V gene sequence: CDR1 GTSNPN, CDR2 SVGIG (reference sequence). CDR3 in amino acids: CAWSVRDTYYEQYF. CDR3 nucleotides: TGTGCCTGGAGTGTACGGGACACCTACTACGAGCAGTACTTC.